Below are 26 T cell receptor beta chains sequenced from a single sample in a study of T cell responses to AZD1222 COVID-19 vaccine. This table comes from immunoSEQ multiplex PCR, and its TCRdb copy is limited to in-frame clones, with some not included. The profile covers tens of thousands of clones, with around 84% appearing a single time and 5.6% taken by the ten largest. The specimen was peripheral blood, collected 28 days after the second AZD1222 dose. The receptors here all came from an adult who received the AZD1222 COVID-19 vaccine.

The rearrangement links TRBV4-1 to TRBJ2-3; 7 nucleotides match TRBD1. CDR3 length: 17 amino acids. V was clipped by 3 bases and J by 2 bases; unmatched bases: 11. Germline CDR1 reads MGHRA; CDR2 reads YSYEKL. CDR3 nucleotides: TGCGCCAGCAGCCAGGAAGACAGGGCCTCTTACACAGATACGCAGTATTTT. Translation: CASSQEDRASYTDTQYF.

This clone was observed once. The V gene is TRBV2, the J gene TRBJ2-1; 11 positions match TRBD2. V lost 1 base to trimming and J lost 8 bases; unmatched junction nucleotides: 4. This CDR3 has 15 residues. CDR1 and CDR2 (germline): SNHLY, FYNNEI. CDR3 coding DNA: TGTGCCAGCAGTGAAGTAGCGGGGGGGCTCCATGAGCAGTTCTTC. Protein: CASSEVAGGLHEQFF.

The chain couples TRBV7-2 to TRBJ1-3, with D perhaps TRBD1 (5 bases). The CDR3 loop spans 16 amino acids. Trimming stripped 1 base from V and 1 base from J, with 11 bases between. Looked up from germline, CDR1 is SGHTA and CDR2 is FQGNSA. Written as DNA, the CDR3 is TGTGCCAGCAGCTTAGTCGCCCCAGGGTCTGGAAACACCATATATTTT. It encodes CASSLVAPGSGNTIYF.

This sequence joins TRBV30 and TRBJ1-4; D possibly corresponds to TRBD1 (6 bases). The CDR3 is 15 amino acids. Trimming removed 4 bases at V and 3 bases at J, with 15 bases between. Germline CDR1 reads GTSNPN; CDR2 reads SVGIG (reference sequence). CDR3 region: CAWNGGQDSNEKLFF. The CDR3 DNA follows: TGTGCCTGGAACGGGGGGCAGGACTCTAATGAAAAACTGTTTTTT.

V is TRBV19 and J is TRBJ2-7; 10 positions match TRBD1. The V segment lost 5 bases and the J segment 7 bases; nucleotides outside the gene matches: 11. The CDR3 contains 15 residues. Germline CDR1 is LNHDA and CDR2 is SQIVND (reference sequence). Here the CDR3 reads CASSGLRDRGGEQYF. The CDR3, as DNA: TGTGCCAGTAGTGGGCTCCGGGACAGGGGTGGAGAGCAGTACTTC.

This clone was detected only a few times. The rearrangement joins TRBV9 to TRBJ2-7; D is unresolved. V lost 4 bases and J 2 bases, leaving 16 bases between the germline ends. Germline V gene sequence: CDR1 SGDLS, CDR2 YYNGEE. This CDR3 contains 15 residues. DNA for the CDR3: TGTGCCAGCAGCCCCGGCCTAGTGAGGACCTACGAGCAGTACTTC. Translated: CASSPGLVRTYEQYF.

The V call is TRBV28, the J call TRBJ2-3, with D unresolved. This CDR3 is 11 amino acids long. V was clipped by 3 bases and J by 14 bases, with 12 bases between them. Germline CDR1 and CDR2: MDHEN and SYDVKM. The CDR3 coding sequence is TGTGCCAGCAGTTTGCTCCACGATCGGTATTTT. It translates to CASSLLHDRYF. The whole variable domain, remainder taken from reference TRBV28 and TRBJ2-3, is DVKVTQSSRYLVKRTGEKVFLECVQDMDHENMFWYRQDPGLGLRLIYFSYDVKMKEKGDIPEGYSVSREKKERFSLILESASTNQTSMYLCASSLLHDRYFGPGTRLTVL.

The chain links TRBV18 to TRBJ2-3; possibly TRBD1 for D (6 bases). Trimming cost V 2 bases and J 3 bases, with 9 bases left between them. The CDR3 covers 14 residues. Germline-derived CDR1 and CDR2 are KGHSH and LQKENI. The CDR3 region has the DNA TGTGCCAGCTCACCATCGAGGGGGACAGATACGCAGTATTTT. Translating gives CASSPSRGTDTQYF.

The chain combines TRBV3-1 (or the pseudogene TRBV3-2) with TRBJ2-2; D remains ambiguous. The CDR3 extends over 15 amino acids. The V gene's germline CDR1 is LGHDT and CDR2 YNNKEL (reference sequence). With 7 bases removed from V and 0 bases from J, the gap between germline ends came to 12 bases. The CDR3, as DNA: TGTGCCAGCACCAGGCACGGCGCGAACACCGGGGAGCTGTTTTTT. It codes for CASTRHGANTGELFF.

The V and J genes are TRBV29-1 and TRBJ1-2; D gene unclear. The length of the CDR3 is 12 residues. Germline V CDR1 and CDR2: SQVTM, ANQGSEA. V lost 6 bases, J lost 7 bases, and 15 bases lay in between. CDR3 bases: TGCAGCGTCCAGACTGGTTGGTCTGGCTACACCTTC. It specifies CSVQTGWSGYTF.

This clone appeared once. V and J are TRBV19 and TRBJ1-2; the match to TRBD1 covers 10 bases. Germline V gene data show CDR1 as LNHDA and CDR2 as SQIVND (reference sequence). This CDR3 comprises 15 residues. J was trimmed by 2 bases and V by 5 bases; bases with no gene match: 5. This CDR3 is CASSRQGAPNYGYTF. The DNA for the CDR3 is TGTGCCAGTAGTCGACAGGGGGCACCCAACTATGGCTACACCTTC.

This rearrangement joins TRBV6-5 to TRBJ1-5, with D hard to call. Germline V gene sequence: CDR1 MNHEY, CDR2 SVGAGI. The CDR3 has 12 amino acids. Trimming removed 2 bases from V and 5 bases from J, with 4 bases in between. The CDR3 DNA is TGTGCCAGCAGTTACGGGGATCAGCCCCAGCATTTT. This sequence encodes CASSYGDQPQHF.

The chain recombines TRBV10-3 with TRBJ2-1; 8 positions agree with TRBD2. CDR1 is ENHRY and CDR2 is SYGVKD in the germline V gene. The CDR3 totals 17 residues. V shed 2 bases and J 5 bases; nucleotides not matched to a gene: 11. The CDR3 spells CAISEDGSGVVNNEQFF. The DNA for the CDR3 is TGTGCCATCAGTGAGGACGGTAGCGGGGTCGTCAACAATGAGCAGTTCTTC.

This chain uses TRBV9 with TRBJ2-3; 8 nucleotides align to TRBD2. CDR3 length: 16 residues. Losses at the gene ends were 1 base for V and 4 bases for J; bases not matched to a gene: 8. From germline, CDR1 is SGDLS and CDR2 YYNGEE. The CDR3 sequence is CASSVSGRGGADTQYF. The CDR3 DNA reads TGTGCCAGCAGCGTAAGTGGACGGGGGGGAGCAGATACGCAGTATTTT.

Here the CDR3 DNA reads TGTGCCAGCAGTCCCTTATCCGGGTCCCACCGAAATCAGCCCCAGCATTTT. It is translated as CASSPLSGSHRNQPQHF. This chain joins TRBV6-2 or TRBV6-3 and TRBJ1-5; D is ambiguous. V dropped 5 bases and J dropped 4 bases, with 21 bases sitting between them. Germline V CDR1 and CDR2: MNHEY, SVGEGT. The CDR3 is 17 amino acids.

The V and J genes are TRBV14 and TRBJ2-7, with 9 bases lining up with TRBD2. CDR3 length equals 17 residues. Looked up from germline, CDR1 is SGHDN and CDR2 is FVKESK. The J segment lost 0 bases and the V segment lost 1 base, leaving 7 bases of the junction unmatched. The chain's CDR3 is CASSQGIGLAHSYEQYF. In DNA form, the CDR3 reads TGTGCCAGCAGCCAAGGAATCGGACTAGCGCACTCCTACGAGCAGTACTTC.

The chain carries TRBV7-2 and TRBJ2-1; 8 nucleotides align to TRBD2. Germline CDR1 is SGHTA and CDR2 is FQGNSA. The length of the CDR3 is 15 residues. V shed 6 bases and J 5 bases; nucleotides not matched to a gene: 9. The CDR3 reads CASSISGGRNNEQFF. The CDR3 DNA reads as TGTGCCAGCAGTATCTCGGGGGGGCGCAACAATGAGCAGTTCTTC.

This chain joins TRBV9 and TRBJ1-5; D is possibly TRBD1 (5 bases). Per the germline V gene, CDR1 is SGDLS and CDR2 is YYNGEE. This CDR3 region has 15 residues. V was trimmed by 4 bases and J by 7 bases, leaving 18 bases between them. This chain's CDR3 is CASSSGAAYGQPQHF. DNA for the CDR3: TGTGCCAGCAGCTCTGGGGCGGCGTATGGGCAGCCCCAGCATTTT. The variable domain in full, completed from reference TRBV9 and TRBJ1-5, reads DSGVTQTPKHLITATGQRVTLRCSPRSGDLSVYWYQQSLDQGLQFLIQYYNGEERAKGNILERFSAQQFPDLHSELNLSSLELGDSALYFCASSSGAAYGQPQHFGDGTRLSIL.

This sequence joins TRBV4-1 and TRBJ2-7; D is perhaps TRBD1 (6 bases). Trimming removed 0 bases at V and 3 bases at J, with 12 bases between. The germline CDR1 and CDR2 sequences are MGHRA and YSYEKL. The CDR3 runs 15 residues. The CDR3 bases are TGCGCCAGCAGCCAAGATAACAGGGCGCGCTACGAGCAGTACTTC. This sequence encodes CASSQDNRARYEQYF.

The J gene is TRBJ2-3, the V gene TRBV29-1; D is uncertain. The germline V gene encodes CDR1 SQVTM and CDR2 ANQGSEA. This CDR3 region has 14 residues. The V and J ends lost 3 bases and 0 bases respectively, with 10 bases between them. CDR3 nucleotide sequence: TGCAGCGTTGATTCTAGAGCGAGCACAGATACGCAGTATTTT. It specifies CSVDSRASTDTQYF.

This clone was detected only a few times. The chain recombines TRBV7-9 with TRBJ1-1; D not resolved. Looked up from germline, CDR1 is SEHNR and CDR2 is FQNEAQ (reference sequence). The length of the CDR3 is 14 residues. V lost 1 base, J lost 3 bases, and 9 bases lay in between. The CDR3 bases are TGTGCCAGCAGCTTAGTCCTCGGGGACACTGAAGCTTTCTTT. Amino acids: CASSLVLGDTEAFF.

The rearrangement joins TRBV7-9 to TRBJ1-2; D remains ambiguous. Trimming took off 0 bases at V and 5 bases at J, with 10 bases between the two ends. CDR1 is SEHNR, CDR2 FQNEAQ, per germline (reference sequence). This CDR3 contains 14 residues. The CDR3, as DNA: TGTGCCAGCAGCTTAGCGAATAGAGTTTATGGCTACACCTTC. It encodes CASSLANRVYGYTF.

The V call is TRBV28, the J call TRBJ1-5; 11 bases align to TRBD1. The CDR3 totals 16 residues. The V segment lost 3 bases and the J segment 5 bases; nucleotides outside the gene matches: 6. Germline CDR1 reads MDHEN; CDR2 reads SYDVKM. The CDR3, as DNA: TGTGCCAGCAGTTTCGGGACAGGGGGTTCCTATCAGCCCCAGCATTTT. It yields the protein CASSFGTGGSYQPQHF.

V gene TRBV7-3 combines with J gene TRBJ2-1, with D unclear. The CDR3 has 13 amino acids. CDR1 SGHTA and CDR2 FQGTGA come from the germline V gene. V dropped 3 bases and J dropped 5 bases, with 8 bases sitting between them. In DNA, the CDR3 is TGTGCCAGCAGCTTCGGACCGAACAATGAGCAGTTCTTC. It specifies CASSFGPNNEQFF.

The chain has TRBV12-3 or TRBV12-4 and TRBJ2-7, with D hard to call. V shed 6 bases and J shed 7 bases, with 13 bases lying between them. The CDR3 length is 12 residues. Here the CDR3 DNA reads TGTGCCAGCAGAGTAACAGCAATGGAGCAGTACTTC. Translation gives CASRVTAMEQYF.

This rearrangement joins TRBV20-1 to TRBJ2-7; 9 nucleotides match TRBD2. Unmatched junction bases numbered 3, after V lost 3 bases and J lost 3 bases. This CDR3 is built from 13 residues. Germline V lookup: CDR1 DFQATT, CDR2 SNEGSKA (reference sequence). The CDR3 nucleotides read TGCAGTGCTAGTCCTAGCGGGATCTACGAGCAGTACTTC. Translating gives CSASPSGIYEQYF.